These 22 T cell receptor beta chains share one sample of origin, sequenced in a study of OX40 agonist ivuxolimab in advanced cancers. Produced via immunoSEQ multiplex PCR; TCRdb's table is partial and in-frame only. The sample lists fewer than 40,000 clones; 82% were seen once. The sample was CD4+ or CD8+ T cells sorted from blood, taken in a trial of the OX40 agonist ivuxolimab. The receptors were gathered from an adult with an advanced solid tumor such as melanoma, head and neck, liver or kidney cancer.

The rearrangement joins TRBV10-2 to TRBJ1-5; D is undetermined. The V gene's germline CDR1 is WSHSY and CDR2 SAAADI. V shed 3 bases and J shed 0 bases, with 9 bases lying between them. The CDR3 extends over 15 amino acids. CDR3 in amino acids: CASSERDYSNQPQHF. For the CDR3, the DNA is TGCGCCAGCAGTGAAAGGGATTATAGCAATCAGCCCCAGCATTTT.

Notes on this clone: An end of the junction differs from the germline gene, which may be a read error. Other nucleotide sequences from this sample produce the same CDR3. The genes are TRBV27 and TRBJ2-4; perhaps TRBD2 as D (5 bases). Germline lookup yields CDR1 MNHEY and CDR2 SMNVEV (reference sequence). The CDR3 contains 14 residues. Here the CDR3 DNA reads TGTGCCAGCAGTTTTTCCCTAGCCAAAAACATTCAGTATTTC. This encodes CASSFSLAKNIQYF.

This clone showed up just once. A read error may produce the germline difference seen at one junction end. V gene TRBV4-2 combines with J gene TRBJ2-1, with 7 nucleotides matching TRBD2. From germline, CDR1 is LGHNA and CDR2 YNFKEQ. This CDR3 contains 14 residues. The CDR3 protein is CASSQDRDYSEQFF. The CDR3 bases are TGTGCCAGCAGCCAAGATCGGGACTACAGTGAGCAGTTCTTC.

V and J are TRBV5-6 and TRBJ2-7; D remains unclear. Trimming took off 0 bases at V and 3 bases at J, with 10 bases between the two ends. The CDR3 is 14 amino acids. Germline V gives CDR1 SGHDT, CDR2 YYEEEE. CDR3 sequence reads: CASSLAHSLYEQYF. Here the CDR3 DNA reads TGTGCCAGCAGCTTGGCACACTCTCTCTACGAGCAGTACTTC.

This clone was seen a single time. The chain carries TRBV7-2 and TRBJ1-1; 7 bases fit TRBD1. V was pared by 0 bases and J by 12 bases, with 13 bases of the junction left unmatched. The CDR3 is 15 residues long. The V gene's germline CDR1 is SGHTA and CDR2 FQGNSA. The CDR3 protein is CASSLARGGQVGTFF. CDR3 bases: TGTGCCAGCAGCTTAGCCCGGGGTGGACAGGTGGGAACTTTCTTT.

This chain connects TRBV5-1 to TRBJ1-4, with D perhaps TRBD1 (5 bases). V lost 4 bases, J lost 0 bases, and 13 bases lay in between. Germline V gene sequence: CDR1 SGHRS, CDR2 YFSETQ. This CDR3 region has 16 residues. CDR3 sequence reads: CASSGGLGPTNEKLFF. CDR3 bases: TGCGCCAGCAGCGGAGGGTTGGGACCAACTAATGAAAAACTGTTTTTT.

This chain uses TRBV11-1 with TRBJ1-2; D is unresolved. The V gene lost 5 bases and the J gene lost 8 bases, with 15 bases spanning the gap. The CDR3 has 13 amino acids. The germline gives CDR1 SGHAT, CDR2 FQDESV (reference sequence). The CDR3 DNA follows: TGTGCCAGCAGCCCCGAGGAGGGCGGCGGCTACACCTTC. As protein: CASSPEEGGGYTF.

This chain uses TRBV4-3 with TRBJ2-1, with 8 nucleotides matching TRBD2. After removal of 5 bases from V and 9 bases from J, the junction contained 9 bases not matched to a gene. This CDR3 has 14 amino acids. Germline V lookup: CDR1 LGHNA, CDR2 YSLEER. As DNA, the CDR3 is TGCGCCAGCAGCAAATCTCGGGAGGGGGGTGAGCAGTTCTTC. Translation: CASSKSREGGEQFF.

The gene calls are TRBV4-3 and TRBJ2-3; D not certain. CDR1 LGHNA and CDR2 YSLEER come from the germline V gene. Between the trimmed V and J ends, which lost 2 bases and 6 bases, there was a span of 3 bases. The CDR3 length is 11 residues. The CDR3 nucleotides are TGCGCCAGCAGCCAACGGGATACGCAGTATTTT. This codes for CASSQRDTQYF.

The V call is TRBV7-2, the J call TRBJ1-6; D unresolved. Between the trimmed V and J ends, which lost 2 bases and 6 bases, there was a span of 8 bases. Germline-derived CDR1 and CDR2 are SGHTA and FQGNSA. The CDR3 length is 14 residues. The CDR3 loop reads CASSLLGSNSPLHF. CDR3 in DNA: TGTGCCAGCAGCTTATTGGGGAGTAATTCACCCCTCCACTTT.

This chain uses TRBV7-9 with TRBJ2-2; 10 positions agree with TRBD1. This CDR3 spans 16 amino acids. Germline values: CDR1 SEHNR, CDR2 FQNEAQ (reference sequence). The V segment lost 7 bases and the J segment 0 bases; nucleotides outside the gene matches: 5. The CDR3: CASMGTGVSNTGELFF. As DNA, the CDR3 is TGTGCCAGCATGGGGACAGGGGTATCGAACACCGGGGAGCTGTTTTTT.

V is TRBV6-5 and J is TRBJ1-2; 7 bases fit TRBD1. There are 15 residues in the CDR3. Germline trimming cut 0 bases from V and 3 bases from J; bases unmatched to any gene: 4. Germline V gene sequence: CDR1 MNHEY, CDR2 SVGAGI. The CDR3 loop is CASSYSVQGDYGYTF. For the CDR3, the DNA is TGTGCCAGCAGTTACTCTGTCCAGGGGGACTATGGCTACACCTTC.

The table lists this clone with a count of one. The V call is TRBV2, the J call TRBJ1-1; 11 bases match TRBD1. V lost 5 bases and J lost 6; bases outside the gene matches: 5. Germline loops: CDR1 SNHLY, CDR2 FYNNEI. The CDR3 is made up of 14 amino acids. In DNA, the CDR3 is TGTGCCAGCAGTCTTGGACAGGGGGCCCCTGAAGCTTTCTTT. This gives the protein CASSLGQGAPEAFF. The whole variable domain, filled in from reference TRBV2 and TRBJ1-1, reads EPEVTQTPSHQVTQMGQEVILRCVPISNHLYFYWYRQILGQKVEFLVSFYNNEISEKSEIFDDQFSVERPDGSNFTLKIRSTKLEDSAMYFCASSLGQGAPEAFFGQGTRLTVV.

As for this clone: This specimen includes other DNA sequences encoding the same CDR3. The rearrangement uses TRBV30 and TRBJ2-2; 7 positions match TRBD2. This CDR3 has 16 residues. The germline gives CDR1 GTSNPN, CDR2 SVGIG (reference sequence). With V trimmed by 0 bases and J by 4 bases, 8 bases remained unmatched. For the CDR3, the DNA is TGTGCCTGGAGTGTTCTTGTGGGGGGGGGCACCGGGGAGCTGTTTTTT. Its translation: CAWSVLVGGGTGELFF. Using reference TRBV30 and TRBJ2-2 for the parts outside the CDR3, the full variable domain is SQTIHQWPATLVQPVGSPLSLECTVEGTSNPNLYWYRQAAGRGLQLLFYSVGIGQISSEVPQNLSASRPQDRQFILSSKKLLLSDSGFYLCAWSVLVGGGTGELFFGEGSRLTVL.

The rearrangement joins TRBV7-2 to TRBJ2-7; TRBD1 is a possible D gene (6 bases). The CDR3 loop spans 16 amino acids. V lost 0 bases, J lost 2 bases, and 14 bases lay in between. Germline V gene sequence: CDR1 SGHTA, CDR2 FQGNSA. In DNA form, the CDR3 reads TGTGCCAGCAGCTTAGCGGCAGGGGCGCCCCCCTACGAGCAGTACTTC. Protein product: CASSLAAGAPPYEQYF.

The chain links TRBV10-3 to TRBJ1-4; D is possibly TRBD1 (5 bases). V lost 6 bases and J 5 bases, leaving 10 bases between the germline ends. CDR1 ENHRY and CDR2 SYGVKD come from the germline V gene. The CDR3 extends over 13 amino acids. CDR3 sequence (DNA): TGTGCCATCAGGGGGACGGAAAATGAAAAACTGTTTTTT. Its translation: CAIRGTENEKLFF.

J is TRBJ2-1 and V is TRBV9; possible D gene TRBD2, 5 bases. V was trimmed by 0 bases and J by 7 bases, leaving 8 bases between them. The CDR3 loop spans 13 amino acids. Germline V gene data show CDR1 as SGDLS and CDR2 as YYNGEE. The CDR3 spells CASSVELANEQFF. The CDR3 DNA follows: TGTGCCAGCAGCGTAGAGCTAGCTAATGAGCAGTTCTTC.

The DNA for the CDR3 is TGTGCCAGCAGCTCACCGGGGGGCGAGCAGTACTTC. It encodes CASSSPGGEQYF. The chain combines TRBV7-8 with TRBJ2-7, with 7 bases identical to TRBD2. This CDR3 region has 12 residues. Germline lookup yields CDR1 SGHVS and CDR2 FQNEAQ. Germline trimming cut 4 bases from V and 6 bases from J; bases unmatched to any gene: 3.

The CDR3 region is CASSPEQLSYEQYF. Here the CDR3 DNA reads TGTGCCAGCTCACCAGAACAGCTATCCTACGAGCAGTACTTC. The chain combines TRBV18 with TRBJ2-7; no firm D call. Trimming pared 2 bases from V and 1 base from J, leaving 9 bases between. This CDR3 comprises 14 residues. The germline gives CDR1 KGHSH, CDR2 LQKENI.

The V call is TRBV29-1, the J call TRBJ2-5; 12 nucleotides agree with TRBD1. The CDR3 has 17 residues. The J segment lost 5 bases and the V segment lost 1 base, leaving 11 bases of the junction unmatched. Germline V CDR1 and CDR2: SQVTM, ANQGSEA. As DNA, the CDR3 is TGCAGCGTTGAAGGCAGACCGGGACAGGGGGCTCTGGAGACCCAGTACTTC. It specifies CSVEGRPGQGALETQYF. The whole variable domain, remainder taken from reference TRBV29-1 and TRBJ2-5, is SAVISQKPSRDICQRGTSLTIQCQVDSQVTMMFWYRQQPGQSLTLIATANQGSEATYESGFVIDKFPISRPNLTFSTLTVSNMSPEDSSIYLCSVEGRPGQGALETQYFGPGTRLLVL.

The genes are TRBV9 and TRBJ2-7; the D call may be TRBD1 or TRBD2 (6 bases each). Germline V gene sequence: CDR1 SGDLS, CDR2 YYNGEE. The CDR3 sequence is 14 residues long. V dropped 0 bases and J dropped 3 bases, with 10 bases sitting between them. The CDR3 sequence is CASSVEGGNYEQYF. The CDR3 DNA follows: TGTGCCAGCAGCGTAGAAGGGGGGAACTACGAGCAGTACTTC. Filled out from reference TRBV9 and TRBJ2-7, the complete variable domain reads DSGVTQTPKHLITATGQRVTLRCSPRSGDLSVYWYQQSLDQGLQFLIQYYNGEERAKGNILERFSAQQFPDLHSELNLSSLELGDSALYFCASSVEGGNYEQYFGPGTRLTVT.

CDR3 nucleotides: TGTGCCTGGAGACGGGACAGGAACACCGGGGAGCTGTTTTTT. Protein: CAWRRDRNTGELFF. The rearrangement joins TRBV30 to TRBJ2-2; TRBD1 matches 7 bases. V was clipped by 3 bases and J by 1 base; unmatched bases: 2. Looked up from germline, CDR1 is GTSNPN and CDR2 is SVGIG (reference sequence). The CDR3 extends over 14 amino acids.